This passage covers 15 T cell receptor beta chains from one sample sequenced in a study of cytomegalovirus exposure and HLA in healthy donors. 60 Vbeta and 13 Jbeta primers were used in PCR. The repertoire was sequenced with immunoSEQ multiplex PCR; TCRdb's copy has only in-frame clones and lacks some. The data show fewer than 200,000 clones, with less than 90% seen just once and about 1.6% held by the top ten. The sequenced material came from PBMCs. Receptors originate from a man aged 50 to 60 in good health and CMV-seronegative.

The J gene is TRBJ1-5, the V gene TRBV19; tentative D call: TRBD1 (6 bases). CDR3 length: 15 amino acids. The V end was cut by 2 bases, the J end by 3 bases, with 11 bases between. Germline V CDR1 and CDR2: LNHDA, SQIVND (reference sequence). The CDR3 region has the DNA TGTGCCAGTAGTATACAGGGGACCTTCAATCAGCCCCAGCATTTT. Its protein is CASSIQGTFNQPQHF.

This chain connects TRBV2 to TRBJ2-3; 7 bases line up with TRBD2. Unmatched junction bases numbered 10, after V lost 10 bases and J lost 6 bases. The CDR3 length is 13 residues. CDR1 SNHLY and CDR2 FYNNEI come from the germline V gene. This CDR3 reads CATGGGRRDTQYF. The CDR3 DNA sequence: TGTGCCACGGGGGGAGGTCGTAGGGATACGCAGTATTTT.

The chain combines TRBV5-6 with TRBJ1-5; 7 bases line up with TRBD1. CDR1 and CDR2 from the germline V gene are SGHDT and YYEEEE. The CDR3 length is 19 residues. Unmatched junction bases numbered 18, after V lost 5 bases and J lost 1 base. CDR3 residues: CASSQTTGFRVRSNQPQHF. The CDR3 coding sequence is TGTGCCAGCAGTCAAACGACAGGGTTTAGGGTTAGGAGCAATCAGCCCCAGCATTTT.

CDR3 residues: CATSLSRVTEAFF. CDR3 sequence (DNA): TGTGCCACCAGCCTTAGCCGAGTCACTGAAGCTTTCTTT. The chain couples TRBV15 to TRBJ1-1; D is ambiguous. The CDR3 has 13 amino acids. Deletions cut 5 bases from V and 4 bases from J, with 11 bases between. CDR1 is LNHNV, CDR2 YYDKDF, per germline (reference sequence).

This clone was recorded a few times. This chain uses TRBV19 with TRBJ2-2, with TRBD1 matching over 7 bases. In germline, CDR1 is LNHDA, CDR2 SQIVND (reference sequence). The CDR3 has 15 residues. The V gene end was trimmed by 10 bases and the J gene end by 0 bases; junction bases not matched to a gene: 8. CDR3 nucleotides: TGTGCCACCCCGACAGGGTCCACGAACACCGGGGAGCTGTTTTTT. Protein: CATPTGSTNTGELFF.

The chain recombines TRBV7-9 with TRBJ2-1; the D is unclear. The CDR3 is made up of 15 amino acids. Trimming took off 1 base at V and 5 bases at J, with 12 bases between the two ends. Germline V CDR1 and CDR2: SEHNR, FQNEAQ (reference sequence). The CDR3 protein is CASSLGQRINNEQFF. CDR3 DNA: TGTGCCAGCAGCTTAGGGCAGAGGATAAACAATGAGCAGTTCTTC.

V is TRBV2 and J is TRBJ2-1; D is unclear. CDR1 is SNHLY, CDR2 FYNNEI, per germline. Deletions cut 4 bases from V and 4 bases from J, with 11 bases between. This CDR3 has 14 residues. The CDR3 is CASSANGLYNEQFF. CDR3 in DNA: TGTGCCAGCAGTGCAAACGGGTTATACAATGAGCAGTTCTTC.

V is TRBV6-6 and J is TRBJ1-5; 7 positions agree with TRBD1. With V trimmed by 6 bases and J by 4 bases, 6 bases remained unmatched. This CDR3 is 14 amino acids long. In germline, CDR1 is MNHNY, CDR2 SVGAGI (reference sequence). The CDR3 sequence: CASSSGTDNQPQHF. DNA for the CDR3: TGTGCCAGCAGCTCCGGGACAGATAATCAGCCCCAGCATTTT.

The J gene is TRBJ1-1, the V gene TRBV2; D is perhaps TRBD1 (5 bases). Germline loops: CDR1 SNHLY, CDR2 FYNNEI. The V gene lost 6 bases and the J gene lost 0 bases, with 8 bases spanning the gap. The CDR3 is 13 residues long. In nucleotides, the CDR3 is TGTGCCAGCAGCCTGGGGCTGAACACTGAAGCTTTCTTT. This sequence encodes CASSLGLNTEAFF.

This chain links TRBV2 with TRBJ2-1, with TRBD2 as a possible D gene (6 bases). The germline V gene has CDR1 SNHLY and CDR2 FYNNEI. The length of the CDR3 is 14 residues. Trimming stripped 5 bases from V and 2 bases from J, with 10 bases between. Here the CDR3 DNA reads TGTGCCAGCAGTCTATTAGCGGCCTACAATGAGCAGTTCTTC. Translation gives CASSLLAAYNEQFF.

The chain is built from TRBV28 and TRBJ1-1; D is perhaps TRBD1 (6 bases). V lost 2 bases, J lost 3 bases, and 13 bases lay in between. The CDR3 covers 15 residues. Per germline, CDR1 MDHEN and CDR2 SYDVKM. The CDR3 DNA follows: TGTGCCAGCAGTTTACTAACAGGGACGGACACTGAAGCTTTCTTT. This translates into CASSLLTGTDTEAFF.

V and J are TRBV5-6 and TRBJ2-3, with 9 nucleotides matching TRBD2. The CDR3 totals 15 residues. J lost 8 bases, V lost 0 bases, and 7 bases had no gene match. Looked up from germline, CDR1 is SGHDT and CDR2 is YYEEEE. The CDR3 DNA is TGTGCCAGCAGCTTGGGTGCGGGGGGGTGGAGTACGCAGTATTTT. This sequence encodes CASSLGAGGWSTQYF.

The CDR3 DNA is TGTGCCAGCAGGGAGACAGGCCGGCCCGTTGAAGCTTTCTTT. The encoded protein is CASRETGRPVEAFF. This chain uses TRBV5-4 with TRBJ1-1; possibly TRBD1 for D (6 bases). The V gene lost 5 bases and the J gene lost 7 bases, with 18 bases spanning the gap. Germline loops: CDR1 SGHNT, CDR2 YYREEE (reference sequence). This CDR3 is built from 14 residues.

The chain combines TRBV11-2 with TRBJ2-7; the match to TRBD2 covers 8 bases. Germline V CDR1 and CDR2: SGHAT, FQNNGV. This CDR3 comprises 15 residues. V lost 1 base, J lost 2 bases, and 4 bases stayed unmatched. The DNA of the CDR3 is TGTGCCAGCAGCTTAGGGACTAGCAGCACCTACGAGCAGTACTTC. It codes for CASSLGTSSTYEQYF.

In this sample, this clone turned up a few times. The CDR3 DNA sequence: TGTGCCAGCAGCTATTCCTCAGGGTTTCGCTCCTACGAGCAGTACTTC. Translated: CASSYSSGFRSYEQYF. J is TRBJ2-7 and V is TRBV7-8; D is possibly TRBD1 (5 bases). There are 16 residues in the CDR3. With 4 bases removed from V and 0 bases from J, the gap between germline ends came to 16 bases. From germline, CDR1 is SGHVS and CDR2 FQNEAQ.